Listed here are 14 T cell receptor beta chains from one sample, sequenced in a study of beta chain features in type 1 diabetes. What was sequenced were expressed TCRB transcripts, since all of the isolated RNA had been reverse transcribed. Clones were read by immunoSEQ multiplex PCR, and TCRdb kept only the in-frame ones, dropping some. The table shows some 400,000 clones, with about 15% occurring only once. Sequencing was performed on naive CD4+ T cells from blood. These receptors were obtained from a woman between 18 and 30 years old in good health.

This clone was seen more than once but under ten times. J is TRBJ2-7 and V is TRBV30, with 10 bases matching TRBD2. Trimming at V came to 0 bases and at J to 3 bases, leaving 2 bases not matched to a gene. CDR3 length: 14 amino acids. Germline CDR1 is GTSNPN and CDR2 is SVGIG (reference sequence). CDR3 in DNA: TGTGCCTGGAGTGTAACTAGCGGGGTCTACGAGCAGTACTTC. Amino acids: CAWSVTSGVYEQYF.

J is TRBJ2-6 and V is TRBV21-1; the table's D call, TRBD1, has no DNA check behind it. TRBV21-1 corresponds to a pseudogene. The CDR3 is 17 amino acids. The CDR3 bases are TGTGCCAGCAGCAAAGAAACAGAAGTCTCTGGGGCCAACGTCCTGACTTTC. This encodes CASSKETEVSGANVLTF.

The chain couples TRBV18 to TRBJ1-1, with a tentative D call TRBD1 (6 bases). The germline gives CDR1 KGHSH, CDR2 LQKENI. The CDR3 is 12 amino acids. Trimming left V 2 bases short and J 8 bases short, with 9 bases between. The CDR3 spells CASSPEQGEAFF. The DNA for the CDR3 is TGTGCCAGCTCACCAGAACAGGGCGAAGCTTTCTTT.

This clone came up a few times. The chain recombines TRBV6-5 with TRBJ2-1, with TRBD1 matching over 9 bases. Losses at the gene ends were 6 bases for V and 3 bases for J; bases not matched to a gene: 6. Germline CDR1 and CDR2: MNHEY and SVGAGI. This CDR3 region has 15 residues. The DNA for the CDR3 is TGTGCCAGCAGACCCGACAGGGGGATCTACAATGAGCAGTTCTTC. It yields the protein CASRPDRGIYNEQFF.

J is TRBJ2-3 and V is TRBV4-1; 10 bases map to TRBD2. Germline assignment: CDR1 MGHRA and CDR2 YSYEKL. The junction had 7 bases not matched to a gene; V was cut back by 1 base and J by 6 bases. The CDR3 is made up of 16 amino acids. Here the CDR3 reads CASSQAFSGRADTQYF. CDR3 bases: TGCGCCAGCAGCCAAGCCTTCAGCGGGAGGGCGGATACGCAGTATTTT.

Only a few counts were recorded for this clone. This sequence joins TRBV29-1 and TRBJ2-1; maybe TRBD1 (6 bases). Germline CDR1 reads SQVTM; CDR2 reads ANQGSEA. There are 14 residues in the CDR3. Trimming took off 4 bases at V and 8 bases at J, with 18 bases between the two ends. CDR3 coding DNA: TGCAGCGTTGCCCGCAGGGGTCGGACCGATGAGCAGTTCTTC. Translated, it gives CSVARRGRTDEQFF.

The gene calls are TRBV6-6 and TRBJ2-1; 8 bases match TRBD1. CDR3 length equals 14 residues. V shed 7 bases and J 5 bases; nucleotides not matched to a gene: 7. From germline, CDR1 is MNHNY and CDR2 SVGAGI (reference sequence). The CDR3 reads CASTGAGGHNEQFF. The CDR3, as DNA: TGTGCCAGCACAGGGGCAGGGGGCCACAATGAGCAGTTCTTC.

CDR3 sequence reads: CASRVDRLYGYTF. The CDR3 nucleotides are TGCGCCAGCAGGGTTGACCGACTATATGGCTACACCTTC. The chain links TRBV23-1 to TRBJ1-2; the D is unclear. TRBV23-1 is placed among ORFs of uncertain function. This CDR3 is built from 13 residues. V was pared by 6 bases and J by 5 bases, with 13 bases between.

This clone turned up a few times. The chain joins TRBV18 to TRBJ2-6, with TRBD1 matching 9 bases. There are 17 residues in the CDR3. Germline V lookup: CDR1 KGHSH, CDR2 LQKENI. Trimming removed 3 bases from V and 0 bases from J; junction bases left unmatched: 3. CDR3 in amino acids: CASSPGQGDSGANVLTF. The DNA for the CDR3 is TGTGCCAGCTCACCGGGACAGGGAGACTCTGGGGCCAACGTCCTGACTTTC.

The V gene is TRBV28, the J gene TRBJ2-3; 9 positions agree with TRBD2. The CDR3 sequence is 20 residues long. V gave up 5 bases and J gave up 8 bases; unmatched junction bases: 26. Germline V gene data show CDR1 as MDHEN and CDR2 as SYDVKM. CDR3 DNA sequence: TGTGCCAGCAGTCCCCACTCTACTTCTAGCGGGACTGCTGGCTCCGGTACGCAGTATTTT. Translated, it gives CASSPHSTSSGTAGSGTQYF.

This clone has only a few counts. The genes are TRBV14 and TRBJ1-1; D ambiguous. V lost 1 base to trimming and J lost 3 bases, with 6 bases between them. The V gene's germline CDR1 is SGHDN and CDR2 FVKESK. This CDR3 is built from 13 residues. This CDR3 is CASSQVQYTEAFF. CDR3 sequence (DNA): TGTGCCAGCAGCCAAGTACAGTACACTGAAGCTTTCTTT.

CDR3 protein: CAWSRNPSGYNEQFF. CDR3 bases: TGTGCCTGGAGTAGAAACCCTAGCGGGTACAATGAGCAGTTCTTC. The J gene is TRBJ2-1, the V gene TRBV30; 8 nucleotides line up with TRBD2. Trimming at V came to 2 bases and at J to 4 bases, leaving 7 bases not matched to a gene. Germline V gene sequence: CDR1 GTSNPN, CDR2 SVGIG (reference sequence). This CDR3 is built from 15 residues.

The chain combines TRBV18 with TRBJ2-1; TRBD1 might be the D (6 bases). This CDR3 spans 15 amino acids. V was pared by 0 bases and J by 5 bases, with 11 bases between. Germline V lookup: CDR1 KGHSH, CDR2 LQKENI. The CDR3 is CASSPPSQGNNEQFF. CDR3 sequence (DNA): TGTGCCAGCTCACCACCGTCACAGGGTAACAATGAGCAGTTCTTC.

V usage is TRBV15 and J usage is TRBJ1-5, with no clear D. The CDR3 consists of 14 residues. The germline CDR1 and CDR2 sequences are LNHNV and YYDKDF (reference sequence). Trimming pared 9 bases from V and 0 bases from J, leaving 12 bases between. The CDR3: CATAERVSNQPQHF. DNA for the CDR3: TGTGCCACTGCAGAGAGGGTTAGCAATCAGCCCCAGCATTTT.